This T cell receptor beta chain was recorded in a study of early T cells in non-severe SARS-CoV-2 infection. The overall study: Chains from this unsorted whole-blood bulk RNA could not be paired. Study-wide results and limits: Private and CD4 specificities were missed by VDJdb matching, which favored anti-spike CD8 responses.

Germline values: CDR1 GTSNPN, CDR2 SVGIG (reference sequence). This CDR3 is built from 12 residues. With 3 bases removed from V and 5 bases from J, the gap between germline ends came to 10 bases. Points on this clonotype: No antigen is known for it.

Unique molecular identifiers (one per individual cDNA molecule) were attached. MiXCR, applied by TCRdb to the 5' RACE reads, yields one record per CDR3 protein. The table has under 65,000 distinct CDR3 sequences, roughly 12% seen once; the top ten hold more than 3.5%. The chain is built from TRBV30 and TRBJ1-1; D is possibly TRBD1 (5 bases). This sequence originates from an adult who was a healthcare worker with PCR-confirmed SARS-CoV-2 infection or an uninfected control (not recorded which). Material for sequencing was whole blood. CDR3 nucleotide sequence: TGTGCCTGGAGGGCAGGGTGGACTGAAGCTTTCTTT. This codes for CAWRAGWTEAFF.